The 30 T cell receptor beta chains presented below share a single source sample, sequenced in a study of blood T cells in healthy people across ages. Then a second PCR, running about 6 to 11 cycles, was carried out with a sample-barcoded 5' primer and a J-beta primer mix. From the 5' RACE reads, TCRdb called clonotypes with MiXCR, one entry per CDR3 protein. The table includes approximately 1,000,000 distinct CDR3 sequences, 45% detected once. Sequencing was carried out using blood. The origin of the receptors is a woman aged 55-69 years in good health.

V usage is TRBV29-1 and J usage is TRBJ1-1; tentative D call: TRBD1 (5 bases). V was clipped by 6 bases and J by 1 base, with 18 bases between them. The CDR3 extends over 15 amino acids. Germline CDR1 is SQVTM and CDR2 is ANQGSEA. The CDR3 coding sequence is TGCAGCGTCGACCCAGGGAAGGGCAGGAACACTGAAGCTTTCTTT. It is translated as CSVDPGKGRNTEAFF.

The genes are TRBV15 and TRBJ2-5; 10 nucleotides align to TRBD2. Germline CDR1 reads LNHNV; CDR2 reads YYDKDF (reference sequence). Unmatched junction bases numbered 12, after V lost 3 bases and J lost 11 bases. CDR3 size: 15 residues. CDR3 bases: TGTGCCACCAGCAGTCAGCGGGAGGGTCACAATGAGCAGTACTTC. Its translation: CATSSQREGHNEQYF.

The V gene is TRBV24-1, the J gene TRBJ2-1; 10 bases are a match to TRBD1. CDR1 is KGHDR and CDR2 is SFDVKD in the germline V gene. The V and J ends lost 4 bases and 8 bases, in that order; junction bases with no gene match: 7. This CDR3 has 15 amino acids. The CDR3 DNA reads TGTGCCACCAGTGACTTTGGACAGGGGGGCTATGAGCAGTTCTTC. The encoded protein is CATSDFGQGGYEQFF.

This clonotype was seen just once. The J gene is TRBJ2-5, the V gene TRBV4-1, with TRBD2 matching over 13 bases. Germline CDR1 reads MGHRA; CDR2 reads YSYEKL. The CDR3 extends over 18 amino acids. Trimming at V came to 3 bases and at J to 5 bases, leaving 12 bases not matched to a gene. CDR3: CASSQVYTSGREGETQYF. CDR3 in DNA: TGCGCCAGCAGCCAGGTTTACACTAGCGGGAGGGAAGGGGAGACCCAGTACTTC.

This clonotype was picked up a small number of times. This chain uses TRBV10-3 with TRBJ2-7, with 11 bases matching TRBD2. Trimming at V came to 5 bases and at J to 0 bases, leaving 9 bases not matched to a gene. This CDR3 has 17 amino acids. Looked up from germline, CDR1 is ENHRY and CDR2 is SYGVKD. The CDR3 loop is CAISQTSGIPLSYEQYF. In DNA, the CDR3 is TGTGCCATCAGTCAGACTAGCGGGATACCCCTCTCCTACGAGCAGTACTTC.

The chain's CDR3 is CATSRESGLAGNIQYF. CDR3 nucleotide sequence: TGTGCCACCAGCAGAGAATCGGGACTAGCGGGAAACATTCAGTACTTC. The chain has TRBV15 and TRBJ2-4, with 12 bases matching TRBD2. The J segment lost 6 bases and the V segment lost 0 bases, leaving 3 bases of the junction unmatched. The CDR3 is made up of 16 amino acids. CDR1 and CDR2 from the germline V gene are LNHNV and YYDKDF (reference sequence).

CDR3 in DNA: TGTGCCAGCAGCAAACCACAGGGGGCCAGGAGCTACGAGCAGTACTTC. Translation: CASSKPQGARSYEQYF. The V gene is TRBV5-4, the J gene TRBJ2-7; 9 bases align to TRBD1. The CDR3 extends over 16 amino acids. The germline gives CDR1 SGHNT, CDR2 YYREEE (reference sequence). The junction had 11 bases not matched to a gene; V was cut back by 4 bases and J by 3 bases.

CDR3 protein: CASSRAVTNTGELFF. The DNA of the CDR3 is TGTGCCAGCAGTCGGGCAGTGACTAACACCGGGGAGCTGTTTTTT. The chain couples TRBV27 to TRBJ2-2; D is unresolved. Trimming shortened V by 5 bases and J by 2 bases, and 12 bases separated the two germline ends. The CDR3 spans 15 residues. From germline, CDR1 is MNHEY and CDR2 SMNVEV (reference sequence).

In this sample, this clonotype turned up many times. The J gene is TRBJ2-7, the V gene TRBV29-1, with a tentative D call TRBD2 (6 bases). There are 13 residues in the CDR3. Trimming took off 4 bases at V and 3 bases at J, with 13 bases between the two ends. CDR1 SQVTM and CDR2 ANQGSEA come from the germline V gene. CDR3 sequence (DNA): TGCAGCGTTGCAACGGGAGTGGGCTACGAGCAGTACTTC. It yields the protein CSVATGVGYEQYF.

This chain joins TRBV5-4 and TRBJ2-5; the match to TRBD2 covers 11 bases. Germline V gene lookup returns CDR1 SGHNT and CDR2 YYREEE (reference sequence). The ends lost 3 bases at V and 4 bases at J; junction bases unmatched: 8. The CDR3 extends over 16 amino acids. The CDR3 DNA reads as TGTGCCAGCAGCTCCCCTACTAGCGGGAGTCTAGAGACCCAGTACTTC. Translating gives CASSSPTSGSLETQYF.

This chain links TRBV3-1 with TRBJ2-7; 7 positions match TRBD2. Looked up from germline, CDR1 is LGHDT and CDR2 is YNNKEL (reference sequence). This CDR3 has 14 amino acids. The V and J ends lost 2 bases and 6 bases, in that order; junction bases with no gene match: 7. Here the CDR3 reads CASSQSSGNAEQYF. In DNA, the CDR3 is TGTGCCAGCAGCCAATCCAGCGGGAATGCCGAGCAGTACTTC.

V and J are TRBV20-1 and TRBJ2-7; no clear D gene. Trimming took off 1 base at V and 3 bases at J, with 7 bases between the two ends. CDR1 DFQATT and CDR2 SNEGSKA come from the germline V gene (reference sequence). This CDR3 comprises 12 residues. The CDR3 loop is CSARGDYYEQYF. The CDR3 coding sequence is TGCAGTGCTAGAGGAGATTACTACGAGCAGTACTTC.

The chain uses TRBV6-5 and TRBJ2-7, with D perhaps TRBD2 (5 bases). CDR1 MNHEY and CDR2 SVGAGI come from the germline V gene. Trimming stripped 5 bases from V and 7 bases from J, with 18 bases between. The CDR3 covers 14 residues. The CDR3 DNA sequence: TGTGCCAGCAGTCCCCGGAGAGGGTTCGGGGAGCAGTACTTC. Translation: CASSPRRGFGEQYF.

This clonotype has just a few counts. This chain joins TRBV11-2 and TRBJ2-3; 10 bases are a match to TRBD2. The germline CDR1 and CDR2 sequences are SGHAT and FQNNGV. This CDR3 spans 16 amino acids. The junction had 3 bases not matched to a gene; V was cut back by 0 bases and J by 3 bases. The CDR3 DNA reads TGTGCCAGCAGCTTAGAGGCTAGCGGGGGAACAGATACGCAGTATTTT. It is translated as CASSLEASGGTDTQYF. The full variable domain, completed using reference TRBV11-2 and TRBJ2-3, is EAGVAQSPRYKIIEKRQSVAFWCNPISGHATLYWYQQILGQGPKLLIQFQNNGVVDDSQLPKDRFSAERLKGVDSTLKIQPAKLEDSAVYLCASSLEASGGTDTQYFGPGTRLTVL.

J is TRBJ2-1 and V is TRBV4-2; 9 positions agree with TRBD2. Looked up from germline, CDR1 is LGHNA and CDR2 is YNFKEQ. The CDR3 spans 14 residues. Germline trimming cut 4 bases from V and 8 bases from J; bases unmatched to any gene: 6. The CDR3 reads CASSPGLALDEQFF. The CDR3 DNA sequence: TGTGCCAGCAGCCCGGGACTAGCCCTCGATGAGCAGTTCTTC.

The rearrangement uses TRBV7-2 and TRBJ2-7, with D possibly matching TRBD1 (5 bases). Germline V gives CDR1 SGHTA, CDR2 FQGNSA. There are 15 residues in the CDR3. V shed 5 bases and J shed 7 bases, with 21 bases lying between them. CDR3 loop: CASSLPRQKAGEQYF. CDR3 in DNA: TGTGCCAGCAGCCTGCCGCGACAGAAAGCCGGTGAGCAGTACTTC.

CDR3 region: CASSFRDGGTSGSGYNEQFF. Here the CDR3 DNA reads TGTGCCAGCAGCTTTAGGGACGGGGGAACCAGCGGGAGTGGCTACAATGAGCAGTTCTTC. The rearrangement uses TRBV11-2 and TRBJ2-1, with 8 bases that match TRBD2. Trimming removed 3 bases from V and 3 bases from J; junction bases left unmatched: 19. Germline loops: CDR1 SGHAT, CDR2 FQNNGV. This CDR3 contains 20 residues.

The chain recombines TRBV6-1 with TRBJ1-2; unclear D gene. The CDR3 loop spans 13 amino acids. The germline V gene has CDR1 MNHNS and CDR2 SASEGT. V lost 6 bases and J lost 3, with 11 bases in between. CDR3 in amino acids: CASRRVSHYGYTF. The CDR3 coding sequence is TGTGCCAGCAGAAGGGTCAGTCACTATGGCTACACCTTC.

V gene TRBV29-1 combines with J gene TRBJ2-3, with TRBD2 matching over 10 bases. V trimming: 6 bases; J trimming: 5 bases; junction bases outside the gene matches: 8. Germline CDR1 and CDR2: SQVTM and ANQGSEA. The CDR3 runs to 14 residues. The CDR3 DNA reads TGCAGCGTCGCCGTAGCGGGAGGAGGAGATACGCAGTATTTT. It is translated as CSVAVAGGGDTQYF.

V is TRBV7-9 and J is TRBJ1-6; 7 bases fit TRBD1. CDR3 size: 15 residues. CDR1 is SEHNR and CDR2 is FQNEAQ in the germline V gene (reference sequence). V gave up 5 bases and J gave up 6 bases; unmatched junction bases: 7. CDR3 sequence: CASSRSGTANSPLHF. The DNA of the CDR3 is TGTGCCAGCAGCCGCAGCGGGACAGCTAATTCACCCCTCCACTTT.

This chain connects TRBV5-4 to TRBJ2-5, with D hard to call. The germline V and J ends were trimmed by 4 bases and 4 bases, with 8 bases remaining between them. The CDR3 totals 12 residues. Germline V CDR1 and CDR2: SGHNT, YYREEE (reference sequence). In nucleotides, the CDR3 is TGTGCCAGCAGCGATTTTCTAGAGACCCAGTACTTC. Its translation is CASSDFLETQYF.

This chain links TRBV20-1 with TRBJ1-6; D is ambiguous. CDR3 length: 13 residues. Germline lookup yields CDR1 DFQATT and CDR2 SNEGSKA (reference sequence). The germline V and J ends were trimmed by 5 bases and 5 bases, with 10 bases remaining between them. The CDR3 region has the DNA TGCAGTGCTTCCGGAATTCATAATTCACCCCTCCACTTT. Translating gives CSASGIHNSPLHF.

This clonotype was seen more than once but under ten times. This chain connects TRBV2 to TRBJ2-1, with 9 bases matching TRBD2. Unmatched junction bases numbered 5, after V lost 5 bases and J lost 3 bases. The CDR3 totals 15 residues. The germline V gene encodes CDR1 SNHLY and CDR2 FYNNEI. CDR3 residues: CASSPLAGNYNEQFF. CDR3 nucleotides: TGTGCCAGCAGTCCTCTAGCGGGGAACTACAATGAGCAGTTCTTC. Together with reference TRBV2 and TRBJ2-1, the CDR3 gives the full variable domain: EPEVTQTPSHQVTQMGQEVILRCVPISNHLYFYWYRQILGQKVEFLVSFYNNEISEKSEIFDDQFSVERPDGSNFTLKIRSTKLEDSAMYFCASSPLAGNYNEQFFGPGTRLTVL.

The genes are TRBV20-1 and TRBJ2-5, with 10 nucleotides matching TRBD2. This CDR3 is 13 amino acids long. V trimming: 8 bases; J trimming: 4 bases; junction bases outside the gene matches: 7. Per germline, CDR1 DFQATT and CDR2 SNEGSKA (reference sequence). CDR3 loop: CSPLAGGLETQYF. DNA of the CDR3: TGCAGTCCCTTAGCGGGAGGTCTAGAGACCCAGTACTTC.

The J gene is TRBJ2-7, the V gene TRBV7-2, with 7 bases matching TRBD2. The CDR3 totals 15 residues. V trimming: 6 bases; J trimming: 1 base; junction bases outside the gene matches: 9. Germline CDR1 reads SGHTA; CDR2 reads FQGNSA. In nucleotides, the CDR3 is TGTGCCAGCAGAGCCGGGACTACCGCTTCCTACGAGCAGTACTTC. Translating gives CASRAGTTASYEQYF.

The chain has TRBV4-1 and TRBJ1-1, with D unresolved. The CDR3 totals 15 residues. From germline, CDR1 is MGHRA and CDR2 YSYEKL. V was clipped by 4 bases and J by 2 bases, with 14 bases between them. The CDR3 region has the DNA TGCGCCAGCAGCCCCCCGGCCCGGGGTAACACTGAAGCTTTCTTT. Its protein is CASSPPARGNTEAFF.

This clonotype was seen a single time. Given a much more abundant clone one base away, this may be a read error. The chain recombines TRBV9 with TRBJ2-7; D is possibly TRBD2 (6 bases). The V end was cut by 2 bases, the J end by 1 base, with 16 bases between. CDR1 is SGDLS, CDR2 YYNGEE, per germline. The CDR3 consists of 16 residues. The CDR3 loop is CASSVKRAAGSYEQYF. DNA for the CDR3: TGTGCCAGCAGCGTCAAACGGGCAGCGGGTTCCTACGAGCAGTACTTC.

The CDR3 region has the DNA TGTGCCAGCAAACAGGGAGGTCAGCCCCAGCATTTT. The encoded protein is CASKQGGQPQHF. The chain links TRBV27 to TRBJ1-5, with TRBD1 as a possible D gene (6 bases). CDR1 MNHEY and CDR2 SMNVEV come from the germline V gene (reference sequence). The germline V and J ends were trimmed by 7 bases and 6 bases, with 10 bases remaining between them. This CDR3 contains 12 residues.

V is TRBV27 and J is TRBJ2-3; no reliable D call. The V gene's germline CDR1 is MNHEY and CDR2 SMNVEV (reference sequence). The CDR3 sequence is 15 residues long. Trimming pared 2 bases from V and 2 bases from J, leaving 11 bases between. CDR3 in amino acids: CASSLAPSTTDTQYF. CDR3 nucleotides: TGTGCCAGCAGTTTAGCCCCCTCTACCACAGATACGCAGTATTTT.

This sequence joins TRBV27 and TRBJ2-3, with a tentative D call TRBD2 (6 bases). Germline V gene lookup returns CDR1 MNHEY and CDR2 SMNVEV (reference sequence). Trimming removed 3 bases at V and 3 bases at J, with 13 bases between. This CDR3 spans 15 amino acids. CDR3 DNA sequence: TGTGCCAGCAGTTTTACCGGGAGAGAAACAGATACGCAGTATTTT. It yields the protein CASSFTGRETDTQYF.